One sample yielded the 6 T cell receptor beta chains listed below, sequenced in a study of blood T cell repertoires in COVID-19. The repertoire was sequenced with immunoSEQ multiplex PCR; TCRdb's copy has only in-frame clones and lacks some. Found here are about 310,000 clones, roughly 86% of them singletons; the top ten hold around 9%. The specimen sequenced was PBMCs or T cells enriched from blood (not recorded which). These receptors originate from a woman aged 25 to 39 who had recovered from COVID-19.

J is TRBJ2-3 and V is TRBV4-2; maybe TRBD2 (5 bases). Germline V lookup: CDR1 LGHNA, CDR2 YNFKEQ. CDR3 length: 17 amino acids. The ends were cut back, 3 bases at V and 5 bases at J, with 21 bases in the middle. The CDR3 protein is CASSQALGRAPQDTQYF. The CDR3 nucleotides read TGTGCCAGCAGCCAGGCTCTTGGGCGGGCCCCCCAAGATACGCAGTATTTT.

The rearrangement joins TRBV5-1 to TRBJ2-1; the D gene is possibly TRBD2 (5 bases). Germline values: CDR1 SGHRS, CDR2 YFSETQ. Trimming cost V 0 bases and J 5 bases, with 15 bases left between them. The CDR3 has 16 residues. The CDR3 spells CASSLGSSGWDNEQFF. Written as DNA, the CDR3 is TGCGCCAGCAGCTTGGGTTCCAGCGGTTGGGACAATGAGCAGTTCTTC. Drawing the rest from reference TRBV5-1 and TRBJ2-1, the complete variable domain is KAGVTQTPRYLIKTRGQQVTLSCSPISGHRSVSWYQQTPGQGLQFLFEYFSETQRNKGNFPGRFSGRQFSNSRSEMNVSTLELGDSALYLCASSLGSSGWDNEQFFGPGTRLTVL.

V and J are TRBV18 and TRBJ2-7; 9 bases align to TRBD1. The CDR3 extends over 19 amino acids. Looked up from germline, CDR1 is KGHSH and CDR2 is LQKENI. The ends lost 0 bases at V and 2 bases at J; junction bases unmatched: 14. Written as DNA, the CDR3 is TGTGCCAGCTCACCACCCTGGACGGACCCACAGGGGGCAACCTACGAGCAGTACTTC. Translating it yields CASSPPWTDPQGATYEQYF. Full variable domain (remainder filled in from reference TRBV18 and TRBJ2-7): NAGVMQNPRHLVRRRGQEARLRCSPMKGHSHVYWYRQLPEEGLKFMVYLQKENIIDESGMPKERFSAEFPKEGPSILRIQQVVRGDSAAYFCASSPPWTDPQGATYEQYFGPGTRLTVT.

The V gene is TRBV11-2, the J gene TRBJ2-4; 11 positions agree with TRBD2. The CDR3 spans 16 residues. After removal of 2 bases from V and 2 bases from J, the junction contained 2 bases not matched to a gene. CDR1 is SGHAT and CDR2 is FQNNGV in the germline V gene. CDR3 DNA: TGTGCCAGCAGCTTATTAGCGGGAGGGCCCAAAAACATTCAGTACTTC. This gives the protein CASSLLAGGPKNIQYF.

This clone was recorded only once. The J gene is TRBJ1-1, the V gene TRBV28; D remains ambiguous. This CDR3 comprises 12 residues. The V gene's germline CDR1 is MDHEN and CDR2 SYDVKM. V was pared by 7 bases and J by 4 bases, with 10 bases between. The CDR3 spells CASIRMGTEAFF. DNA for the CDR3: TGTGCCAGCATCAGGATGGGCACTGAAGCTTTCTTT.

This rearrangement joins TRBV6-5 to TRBJ2-1; 7 nucleotides align to TRBD2. Trimming took 2 bases from V and 4 from J; bases not matched to a gene: 8. This CDR3 comprises 16 residues. Germline V gene sequence: CDR1 MNHEY, CDR2 SVGAGI. CDR3 nucleotide sequence: TGTGCCAGCAGTTACGCTAGCGGAGCGCTATACAATGAGCAGTTCTTC. This gives the protein CASSYASGALYNEQFF.